This T cell receptor (beta chain) stems from a study of Graves' ophthalmopathy and Graves' hyperthyroidism. Study outcomes and limitations: Clonotypes were expanded in thyroid at above 0.001 frequency, and most also appeared in blood.

Amplification targeted the TCR beta CDR3 regions, with RNA transcripts as the source material. First-round RT-PCR employed HTBI primers, with a second-round multiplex PCR after it. TCRdb called the multiplex PCR reads again in MiXCR, with one record for every CDR3 protein. The profile shows 200,000 to 250,000 distinct CDR3 sequences, 45% to 55% of them singletons. About this clonotype: Its antigen remains unidentified.

CDR3 length equals 13 residues. V was clipped by 3 bases and J by 6 bases, with 14 bases between them. Germline CDR1 reads DFQATT; CDR2 reads SNEGSKA (reference sequence). The TCR comes from an adult man with Graves' ophthalmopathy. Sequencing used peripheral blood. The chain uses TRBV20-1 and TRBJ1-2; D might be TRBD1 (5 bases). This CDR3 is CSARGEFKDGYTF. CDR3 in DNA: TGCAGTGCTAGGGGGGAGTTCAAGGATGGCTACACCTTC.